Each of the 7 T cell receptor beta chains below was sequenced from the same sample in a study of PD-1 blockade in classical Hodgkin lymphoma. TCRdb's table, derived via immunoSEQ multiplex PCR, lists solely in-frame clones and lacks some. This table has fewer than 100,000 clones, around 90% appearing once. With no exception, relapse followed autologous stem cell transplantation in all patients, and brentuximab vedotin exposure varied. The starting material was peripheral blood mononuclear cells (PBMCs), obtained at baseline. The receptors shown here come from a human donor with classical Hodgkin lymphoma.

The V gene is TRBV5-1, the J gene TRBJ1-2; D not resolved. Germline values: CDR1 SGHRS, CDR2 YFSETQ. CDR3 size: 12 residues. Trimming cost V 7 bases and J 2 bases, with 9 bases left between them. CDR3 nucleotide sequence: TGCGCCAGCGGCGAGGACAACTATGGCTACACCTTC. Amino acid sequence: CASGEDNYGYTF. Using reference TRBV5-1 and TRBJ1-2 for the parts outside the CDR3, the full variable domain is KAGVTQTPRYLIKTRGQQVTLSCSPISGHRSVSWYQQTPGQGLQFLFEYFSETQRNKGNFPGRFSGRQFSNSRSEMNVSTLELGDSALYLCASGEDNYGYTFGSGTRLTVV.

The rearrangement uses TRBV19 and TRBJ2-1; 8 bases map to TRBD1. Germline V gene sequence: CDR1 LNHDA, CDR2 SQIVND (reference sequence). V was pared by 5 bases and J by 3 bases, with 6 bases of the junction left unmatched. This CDR3 spans 15 amino acids. In nucleotides, the CDR3 is TGTGCCAGTAGTCCCAGGGGGCGCGTCTACAATGAGCAGTTCTTC. This codes for CASSPRGRVYNEQFF.

The rearrangement uses TRBV2 and TRBJ2-7, with 10 nucleotides matching TRBD1. Germline values: CDR1 SNHLY, CDR2 FYNNEI. This CDR3 is built from 16 residues. V shed 2 bases, J shed 0 bases, and the junction held 4 bases outside the gene matches. The CDR3 loop is CASSEPRDRGSYEQYF. The CDR3 DNA follows: TGTGCCAGCAGTGAACCCCGGGACAGGGGCTCCTACGAGCAGTACTTC.

The rearrangement links TRBV11-1 to TRBJ2-6, with 10 bases lining up with TRBD1. Germline V lookup: CDR1 SGHAT, CDR2 FQDESV (reference sequence). The J segment lost 1 base and the V segment lost 6 bases, leaving 12 bases of the junction unmatched. The CDR3 is 19 amino acids. The CDR3 DNA reads TGTGCCAGCAGGATGGGAGGCGGGACAGGGGAATCTGGGGCCAACGTCCTGACTTTC. This translates into CASRMGGGTGESGANVLTF. The variable domain in full, with the rest retrieved from reference TRBV11-1 and TRBJ2-6, is EAEVAQSPRYKITEKSQAVAFWCDPISGHATLYWYRQILGQGPELLVQFQDESVVDDSQLPKDRFSAERLKGVDSTLKIQPAELGDSAMYLCASRMGGGTGESGANVLTFGAGSRLTVL.

The chain is built from TRBV29-1 and TRBJ1-5; D gene uncertain. The length of the CDR3 is 12 residues. CDR1 and CDR2 (germline): SQVTM, ANQGSEA. Between the trimmed V and J ends, which lost 7 bases and 0 bases, there was a span of 7 bases. The CDR3, as DNA: TGCAGCGGTCAATTTAGCAATCAGCCCCAGCATTTT. Amino acid sequence: CSGQFSNQPQHF.

This clone was counted a single time. The chain joins TRBV28 to TRBJ2-3, with D tentatively TRBD1 or TRBD2 (6 bases each). Germline CDR1 is MDHEN and CDR2 is SYDVKM. The CDR3 consists of 15 residues. With 2 bases removed from V and 6 bases from J, the gap between germline ends came to 15 bases. The CDR3 coding sequence is TGTGCCAGCAGTTTACTTCCGGGGGCGTGGGATACGCAGTATTTT. Amino acids: CASSLLPGAWDTQYF.

The chain combines TRBV7-2 with TRBJ2-3; the match to TRBD2 covers 7 bases. Losses at the gene ends were 5 bases for V and 1 base for J; bases not matched to a gene: 9. CDR1 is SGHTA and CDR2 is FQGNSA in the germline V gene. The CDR3 spans 16 residues. CDR3 amino acids: CASSKSSGGGTDTQYF. The CDR3 DNA follows: TGTGCCAGCAGCAAATCTAGCGGAGGGGGCACAGATACGCAGTATTTT.